This T cell receptor (beta chain) was obtained from a study of cytomegalovirus exposure and HLA in healthy donors (TCRdb year 2017). For the study in its entirety: According to an earlier analysis of several hundred of the donors, about 170 million T cells yielded some 110 million unique TCR beta sequences and 276 Gb of sequence data. About 300 gigabases of sequencing data and approximately 80 million unique TCR sequences were included in an early release covering over 600 HLA-typed donors. Among the roughly 390 genotyped donors, about 85% belonged to the genetic ancestry cluster associated with self-reported Caucasian donors. The study was designed to test whether signatures of past pathogen exposure could be identified by cataloging public T cell receptors. The study used immunosequencing to profile the T cell repertoires of about 670 subjects and linked those repertoires to cytomegalovirus serostatus. Along with the roughly 670-subject first cohort, a separate validation cohort of over 90 different subjects was used. The study combined high-throughput TCR immunosequencing, statistical association of individual TCRs with disease status, and machine learning to predict cytomegalovirus infection status. To study patterns of TCR occurrence, a later analysis re-analyzed previously published TCR beta repertoires from 666 donors and added high-resolution HLA genotyping. Rather than using new phenotypic data, the later analysis identified candidate immune exposures from TCR beta sequences and from how often those sequences occurred across donors. An earlier analysis of 450 to 750 of the donors used high-throughput TCR beta sequencing to judge whether each TCR beta V gene segment behaved as functional or pseudogenic. Donor age, sex, ethnicity and CMV serostatus were compiled together with the repertoire data. A later genetic analysis used genome-wide SNP genotypes for about 65% of the roughly 670 donors, treating that subset as a discovery cohort. All discovery cohort repertoires had been generated on a single sequencing platform. Class I and class II HLA loci were covered by the typing at four-digit resolution. The number of donors typed differed by locus, with 629-630 for A, B, C, DRB1 and DQB1, roughly 550 for DQA1, some 570 for DPA1, and about 450 for DPB1. Five DR-DQ haplotypes were handled as single units for association and clustering, since linkage in the cohort was strong. Among over 350 genotyped donors of the cohort, an average of around 240,000 unique TCR beta nucleotide sequences were sequenced per donor, 15% to 20% of them non-productive.

Points on this clone: Which antigen it targets is not known. Qualities for individual bases were not recorded, and no much larger clone is one base off.

The cohort comprised 710 or so healthy bone marrow donors. At the time of sampling, every cohort member was nominally healthy, though immune exposures that went unrecorded were likely present. The donor tested CMV seronegative and was one of the 352 seronegative cohort members. A peripheral blood sample was collected from each donor, and TCR beta sequencing was performed on peripheral blood mononuclear cells. Genomic DNA was extracted from the blood cell samples with the Qiagen DNeasy Blood Extraction Kit. General conclusions and limits of the study: The authors suggested that the approach could potentially be extended to other disease states and immunological phenotypes. In an earlier analysis of approximately 590 of the donors, most TCR beta V segments were observed in productive rearrangements about 87% or about 30% of the time, broadly matching IMGT annotations. Several of the top co-occurrence clusters appeared to be linked to parvovirus B19, influenza, CMV and Epstein-Barr virus, according to a later analysis. Three of the identified cytomegalovirus-associated TCR beta chains were confirmed in vitro to be specific for cytomegalovirus antigens. Linkage disequilibrium might explain the correlated functional status among segregating V segments, but an unknown experimental factor could not be excluded. A later analysis found that most CMV-associated TCR beta chains appeared HLA-restricted, with HLA associations seemingly driven largely by CMV exposure. For the cohort, immune exposure information was limited to CMV serostatus. A cluster of highly shared sequence variants was judged likely to be a technical artifact of the sequencing pipeline. The 87-base-pair reads could not distinguish some IMGT-functional V segments, including TRBV6-2 and TRBV6-3, so those segments were excluded. Across donors, most TCR sequences were observed very rarely, whereas some public TCRs were present in many individuals. Cytomegalovirus status was reported to be diagnosed by the classifier with high specificity and sensitivity in both the original and validation cohorts. The cohort was sequenced for TCR beta chains only, and without alpha or paired-chain data the features that could be detected were limited. A later analysis found that TCR association rates varied across HLA loci, with DRB1 alleles showing the most associated TCRs and HLA-C alleles the fewest. Specific HLA alleles were associated with about 17,000 TCR beta sequences at a false discovery rate of 0.05 in a later analysis. When HLA alleles, especially DR and DQ, strongly co-occurred, attributing TCR associations to individual alleles was difficult. In a later analysis, HLA-associated TCR beta chains were found to be more clonally expanded and to have lower generation probabilities than equally common non-associated chains. HLA typing was unavailable for some donors at each locus, so association tests used only the typed subset. A further reported finding was that TCR beta sequences accurately predicted the HLA-A and HLA-B alleles for most subjects in the first cohort. Because counts were too low, more than 15 rarely observed V segments, including chromosome 9 orphons, were excluded from the earlier analysis of around 640 of the donors. An association between a missense DCLRE1C variant and V-gene and J-gene trimming of TCR beta chains was found in a later genetic analysis and replicated in an independent cohort. Presence/absence analyses assumed roughly uniform sequencing depth across donors, an assumption that may not hold. According to a later genetic analysis, donors in an Asian-associated ancestry cluster had fewer N-insertions in productive TCRs than the roughly 670-donor mean. The study listed over 150 TCR beta chains as associated with cytomegalovirus.

Library method: the immunoSEQ multiplex PCR assay. For the multiplex PCR, a mixture combining 60 forward primers for TCR Vbeta segments and 13 reverse primers for TCR Jbeta segments was used. Amplification of the CDR3 region of rearranged TCR beta genes was performed with a multiplex PCR assay on genomic DNA. On the Illumina HiSeq System, the amplified TCR beta libraries were sequenced as 87-base-pair reads. Processing in the source paper ran as follows. In a later analysis, 70 million to 95 million unique TCR beta chains were counted across the approximately 670 repertoires, and around 10 million of these chains were shared by at least two donors. To remove PCR and sequencing errors, raw reads were error-corrected and collapsed into unique sequences using a nearest-neighbor algorithm that merged closely related sequences. CDR3 sequences were aligned to IMGT reference sequences to assign V, D and J gene segments. For a sequence to be retained, a match of at least six nucleotides was required to both a V gene segment and a J gene segment. A rearrangement was called productive if the CDR3 had no stop codons and remained in frame with V and J, and every other rearrangement was called non-productive. Following IMGT convention, CDR3 was defined as the stretch from the second conserved V-encoded cysteine up to the conserved J-encoded phenylalanine. Sequences without an unambiguous match to a single V gene segment were excluded from the earlier analysis of about 640 of the donors. In an earlier analysis of 587 of the donors, V segments were called functional above 56.7% productive rearrangements and were called segregating when the between-donor standard deviation exceeded 5%. To diagnose cytomegalovirus status from the catalog of TCR beta chain sequences, a statistical classification framework was built. A later analysis assigned V and J genes by comparing TCR nucleotide sequences with IMGT/GENE-DB human TR gene sequences. The TCRdist pipeline was used in a later analysis to assign CDR3 sequences and most-parsimonious VDJ recombination scenarios. A later analysis defined each TCR beta chain by its CDR3 amino acid sequence plus V-gene family, and excluded reads lacking a unique V-gene family. In a later analysis, approximately 590 highly shared, low-generation-probability nucleotide sequences were removed to address suspected cross-contamination and a sequencing artifact. In a later analysis, a clonal expansion index was calculated for each public chain from normalized within-repertoire ranks of inferred template counts. In a later analysis, generation probabilities were computed using a VDJ recombination model fitted to out-of-frame rearrangements, and the results were checked against IGoR. Hypergeometric tests were used in a later analysis to score TCR-TCR, TCR-HLA and TCR-CMV co-occurrence, with a repertoire-size bias correction applied to the TCR pairs. False discovery rates were estimated in a later analysis by permuting HLA or CMV assignments 20 times. A later analysis grouped co-occurring TCRs with DBSCAN, adding TCRdist sequence similarity when clustering within HLA-allele-positive subsets. For co-occurrence clustering, repertoires with fewer than 30,000 or more than 120,000 public chains were excluded, along with about five repertoires with anomalous nucleotide sharing. This immuneACCESS table, as held by TCRdb, lists in-frame sequences with V and J called but not all clones. Of the missing ones, under half trace to an unresolved V gene in checked studies; the others have no known cause. V, J and clone size are those of that table, while D and trimming were read from the DNA. Recorded for this sample are about 200,000 clones; 82% of them occurred a single time. 2.5% to 3.5% of the sample lies in the top ten.

The germline V gene encodes CDR1 SGHTA and CDR2 FQGNSA. Its CDR3 holds 14 amino acids, cysteine through phenylalanine. The retained sequence is limited to the CDR3, 42 bases, with the frame set at the first base. V is shortened by 3 bases, J by 8 bases, and the region joining them spans 14 bases. This sequence was found in a woman in her thirties or forties in good health and CMV-seronegative. Specimen: PBMCs. This chain is built from TRBV7-2 and TRBJ2-1; the D gene lacks a confident call. The DNA is TGTGCCAGCAGCTTGGAGCGCTATGTGGATGAGCAGTTCTTC. Its coded protein is CASSLERYVDEQFF.